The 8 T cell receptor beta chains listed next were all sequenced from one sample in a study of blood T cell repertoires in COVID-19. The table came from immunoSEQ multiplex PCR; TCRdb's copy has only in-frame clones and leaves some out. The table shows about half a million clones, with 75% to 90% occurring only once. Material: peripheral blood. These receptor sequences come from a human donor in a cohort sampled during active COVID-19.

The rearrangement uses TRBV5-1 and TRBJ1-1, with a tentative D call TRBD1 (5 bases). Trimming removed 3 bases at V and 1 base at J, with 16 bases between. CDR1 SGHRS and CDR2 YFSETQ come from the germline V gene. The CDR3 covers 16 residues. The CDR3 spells CASSYQGFDSNTEAFF. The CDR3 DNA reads TGCGCCAGCAGCTATCAGGGATTTGACTCGAACACTGAAGCTTTCTTT.

The chain's CDR3 is CASSSGQSTYEQYF. The CDR3 coding sequence is TGTGCCAGCAGCTCGGGACAGTCTACCTACGAGCAGTACTTC. V and J are TRBV5-4 and TRBJ2-7, with 7 bases matching TRBD1. Germline lookup yields CDR1 SGHNT and CDR2 YYREEE (reference sequence). Unmatched junction bases numbered 5, after V lost 3 bases and J lost 2 bases. This CDR3 has 14 residues.

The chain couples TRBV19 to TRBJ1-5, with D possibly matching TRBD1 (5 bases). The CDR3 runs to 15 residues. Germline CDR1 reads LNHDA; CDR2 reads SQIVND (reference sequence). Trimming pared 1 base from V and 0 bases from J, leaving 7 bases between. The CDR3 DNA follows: TGTGCCAGTAGTATAGGACAGCTTAGCAATCAGCCCCAGCATTTT. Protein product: CASSIGQLSNQPQHF.

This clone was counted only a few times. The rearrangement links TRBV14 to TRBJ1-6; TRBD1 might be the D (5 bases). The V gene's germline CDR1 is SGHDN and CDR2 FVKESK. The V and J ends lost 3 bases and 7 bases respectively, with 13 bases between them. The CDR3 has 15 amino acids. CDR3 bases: TGTGCCAGCAGCCAGCAATGGGGGGGGAATTCACCCCTCCACTTT. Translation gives CASSQQWGGNSPLHF.

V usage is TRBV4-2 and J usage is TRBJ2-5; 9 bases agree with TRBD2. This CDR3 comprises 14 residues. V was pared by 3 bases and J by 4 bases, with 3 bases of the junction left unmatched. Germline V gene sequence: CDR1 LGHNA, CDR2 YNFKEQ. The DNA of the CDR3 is TGTGCCAGCAGCCAGGGACTAGCCGGAGAGACCCAGTACTTC. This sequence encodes CASSQGLAGETQYF.

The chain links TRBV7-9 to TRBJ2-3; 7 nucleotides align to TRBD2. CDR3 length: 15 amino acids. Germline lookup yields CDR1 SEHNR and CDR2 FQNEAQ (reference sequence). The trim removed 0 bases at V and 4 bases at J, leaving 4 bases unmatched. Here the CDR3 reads CASSLAGGRADTQYF. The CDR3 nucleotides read TGTGCCAGCAGCTTAGCGGGAGGGCGGGCAGATACGCAGTATTTT.

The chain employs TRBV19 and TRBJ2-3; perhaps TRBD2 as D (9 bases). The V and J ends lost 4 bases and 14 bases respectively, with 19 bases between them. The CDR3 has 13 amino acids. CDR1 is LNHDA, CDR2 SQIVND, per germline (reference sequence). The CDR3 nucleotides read TGTGCCAGTAGTACGCTAGCGGGGACAGGTCCGTATTTT. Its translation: CASSTLAGTGPYF.

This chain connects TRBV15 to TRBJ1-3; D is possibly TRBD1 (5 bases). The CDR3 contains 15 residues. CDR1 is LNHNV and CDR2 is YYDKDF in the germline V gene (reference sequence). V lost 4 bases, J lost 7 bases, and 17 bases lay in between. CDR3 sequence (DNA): TGTGCCACCAGCACCAAGACCAGGGCGGGGAACACCATATATTTT. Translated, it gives CATSTKTRAGNTIYF.